This entry lists 28 T cell receptor beta chains sequenced from one sample in a study of blood T cells in healthy people across ages. The second PCR ran about 6 to 12 cycles with a sample-barcoded 5' primer and J-beta primers. TCRdb re-called the 5' RACE reads through MiXCR, storing one row per CDR3 protein. The repertoire has roughly 800,000 distinct CDR3 sequences, about 53% of them found once; the top ten carry about 42%. Specimen: blood. The receptors derive from an older man in good health.

The chain employs TRBV3-1 and TRBJ2-3; D is ambiguous. This CDR3 comprises 17 residues. The ends were cut back, 0 bases at V and 1 base at J, with 14 bases in the middle. Germline-derived CDR1 and CDR2 are LGHDT and YNNKEL (reference sequence). CDR3 DNA sequence: TGTGCCAGCAGCCAAGATCCGGATAGATTGGGCACAGATACGCAGTATTTT. Amino acids: CASSQDPDRLGTDTQYF.

This rearrangement joins TRBV5-1 to TRBJ2-7; TRBD1 matches 9 bases. The CDR3 sequence is 15 residues long. Germline CDR1 and CDR2: SGHRS and YFSETQ. V gave up 4 bases and J gave up 2 bases; unmatched junction bases: 7. Here the CDR3 DNA reads TGCGCCAGCAGCCTCCGGGACAGGGTTACCTACGAGCAGTACTTC. Its translation: CASSLRDRVTYEQYF.

CDR3 region: CASSLVSGSHEQYF. The CDR3, as DNA: TGTGCCAGCAGCTTAGTTAGCGGGAGCCACGAGCAGTACTTC. The chain couples TRBV7-2 to TRBJ2-7, with TRBD2 identical over 9 bases. Germline lookup yields CDR1 SGHTA and CDR2 FQGNSA. J gave up 5 bases and V 1 base, and 3 bases lay outside the gene matches. The CDR3 extends over 14 amino acids.

A single count supports this clonotype. V usage is TRBV21-1 and J usage is TRBJ2-5; no check of the table's D call, TRBD1, against the DNA was made. The J call is uncertain, as TRBJ2-7 better fits the DNA end. TRBV21-1 is a documented pseudogene. The CDR3 has 14 residues. CDR3 amino acids: CASSSGTGRDEQYF. The CDR3 nucleotides read TGTGCCAGCAGTTCCGGGACAGGGAGGGACGAGCAGTACTTC.

The chain carries TRBV7-9 and TRBJ1-3, with D unclear. The V end was cut by 5 bases, the J end by 8 bases, with 22 bases between. From germline, CDR1 is SEHNR and CDR2 FQNEAQ (reference sequence). The CDR3 contains 16 residues. DNA for the CDR3: TGTGCCAGCAGCCCCCTTGGGATGGGGTCTACGGACACCATATATTTT. Translating gives CASSPLGMGSTDTIYF.

This chain joins TRBV5-1 and TRBJ1-2; 8 nucleotides agree with TRBD1. V shed 4 bases, J shed 8 bases, and the junction held 13 bases outside the gene matches. This CDR3 comprises 15 residues. In germline, CDR1 is SGHRS, CDR2 YFSETQ. The CDR3 region has the DNA TGCGCCAGCAGCCCCTTCGACAGGGGACGAGAGGGCTACACCTTC. Translation: CASSPFDRGREGYTF.

The table lists this clonotype with a few counts. The chain recombines TRBV4-2 with TRBJ2-7, with D hard to call. In germline, CDR1 is LGHNA, CDR2 YNFKEQ. The CDR3 is 15 amino acids. With 2 bases removed from V and 5 bases from J, the gap between germline ends came to 16 bases. CDR3 sequence reads: CASSQLEARNHEQYF. The CDR3 region has the DNA TGTGCCAGCAGCCAACTTGAGGCACGAAACCACGAGCAGTACTTC.

The chain couples TRBV6-2 or TRBV6-3 to TRBJ1-2, with TRBD1 matching 7 bases. CDR3 size: 13 residues. Losses at the gene ends were 5 bases for V and 0 bases for J; bases not matched to a gene: 0. Germline V lookup: CDR1 MNHEY, CDR2 SVGEGT. The CDR3 loop reads CASSGTANYGYTF. DNA of the CDR3: TGTGCCAGCAGTGGGACAGCTAACTATGGCTACACCTTC.

CDR3 sequence: CATRQGTDTQYF. The CDR3 DNA sequence: TGTGCCACCAGACAGGGGACAGATACGCAGTATTTT. The J gene is TRBJ2-3, the V gene TRBV24-1; 7 bases align to TRBD1. With V trimmed by 7 bases and J by 3 bases, 0 bases remained unmatched. CDR1 and CDR2 (germline): KGHDR, SFDVKD. The length of the CDR3 is 12 residues.

This clonotype was seen more than once but under ten times. The chain carries TRBV5-1 and TRBJ1-2, with D unclear. Germline V gene lookup returns CDR1 SGHRS and CDR2 YFSETQ. Trimming stripped 4 bases from V and 6 bases from J, with 13 bases between. The CDR3 runs 13 residues. CDR3 amino acids: CASSPRPEDGYTF. DNA of the CDR3: TGCGCCAGCAGCCCGAGGCCTGAGGATGGCTACACCTTC. Full variable domain (outside the CDR3, taken from reference TRBV5-1 and TRBJ1-2): KAGVTQTPRYLIKTRGQQVTLSCSPISGHRSVSWYQQTPGQGLQFLFEYFSETQRNKGNFPGRFSGRQFSNSRSEMNVSTLELGDSALYLCASSPRPEDGYTFGSGTRLTVV.

V and J are TRBV24-1 and TRBJ2-1; TRBD2 agrees at 11 bases. Germline-derived CDR1 and CDR2 are KGHDR and SFDVKD. This CDR3 contains 14 residues. J gave up 4 bases and V 5 bases, and 0 bases lay outside the gene matches. CDR3 protein: CATSGLAGYNEQFF. The CDR3 DNA is TGTGCCACCAGTGGACTAGCGGGATACAATGAGCAGTTCTTC.

This clonotype was detected a few times. The rearrangement links TRBV4-1 to TRBJ1-4; 8 bases agree with TRBD1. From germline, CDR1 is MGHRA and CDR2 YSYEKL. The CDR3 has 16 residues. V lost 3 bases and J lost 3; bases outside the gene matches: 6. The DNA for the CDR3 is TGCGCCAGCAGCCAGGGGACAGGAACCCCTAATGAAAAACTGTTTTTT. Translation: CASSQGTGTPNEKLFF.

This chain connects TRBV7-8 to TRBJ2-1; D is unresolved. The CDR3 runs 16 residues. Between the trimmed V and J ends, which lost 1 base and 6 bases, there was a span of 16 bases. The germline V gene has CDR1 SGHVS and CDR2 FQNEAQ. The CDR3 reads CASSLVLPVKGNEQFF. CDR3 coding DNA: TGTGCCAGCAGCTTAGTCCTGCCAGTGAAGGGCAATGAGCAGTTCTTC.

The rearrangement uses TRBV4-1 and TRBJ2-5; perhaps TRBD2 as D (6 bases). Trimming took 0 bases from V and 11 from J, leaving 22 bases between them. CDR1 is MGHRA and CDR2 is YSYEKL in the germline V gene. This CDR3 contains 16 residues. CDR3 amino acids: CASSQEPWRSWGEQYF. CDR3 in DNA: TGCGCCAGCAGCCAAGAGCCGTGGCGGTCCTGGGGGGAGCAGTACTTC.

Regarding this clonotype: The junction does not match germline at one end; this may be a read error. The chain uses TRBV2 and TRBJ1-2, with D perhaps TRBD1 (5 bases). Germline CDR1 SNHLY, CDR2 FYNNEI. CDR3 size: 14 residues. The CDR3 spells CVSILGGAGYGYTF. Here the CDR3 DNA reads TGTGTCAGCATTTTAGGCGGGGCCGGCTATGGCTACACCTTC. Combining the CDR3 with reference TRBV2 and TRBJ1-2 gives the whole variable domain EPEVTQTPSHQVTQMGQEVILRCVPISNHLYFYWYRQILGQKVEFLVSFYNNEISEKSEIFDDQFSVERPDGSNFTLKIRSTKLEDSAMYFCVSILGGAGYGYTFGSGTRLTVV.

J is TRBJ2-7 and V is TRBV11-3; D might be TRBD1 (6 bases). The length of the CDR3 is 16 residues. V was trimmed by 0 bases and J by 7 bases, leaving 19 bases between them. Germline values: CDR1 SGHNT, CDR2 YENEEA. The CDR3 nucleotides are TGTGCCAGCAGCTTAGATGTAGGGGGTCGGTACAATGAGCAGTACTTC. Translating it yields CASSLDVGGRYNEQYF.

The chain has TRBV7-3 and TRBJ2-3; possible D gene TRBD2, 6 bases. V lost 2 bases and J 1 base, leaving 13 bases between the germline ends. CDR1 is SGHTA and CDR2 is FQGTGA in the germline V gene. The CDR3 covers 16 residues. CDR3 protein: CASSLSPGVGTDTQYF. The DNA of the CDR3 is TGTGCCAGCAGCTTATCTCCGGGAGTGGGCACAGATACGCAGTATTTT.

This clonotype has more than one count but fewer than ten. This chain uses TRBV6-4 with TRBJ1-1; D is ambiguous. Per the germline V gene, CDR1 is MRHNA and CDR2 is SNTAGT. V was pared by 2 bases and J by 1 base, with 11 bases between. The CDR3 totals 15 residues. The CDR3 is CASSDQMLTNTEAFF. The CDR3 region has the DNA TGTGCCAGCAGTGACCAAATGCTCACGAACACTGAAGCTTTCTTT.

The chain uses TRBV28 and TRBJ2-7; TRBD1 agrees at 7 bases. Per germline, CDR1 MDHEN and CDR2 SYDVKM. V trimming: 6 bases; J trimming: 3 bases; junction bases outside the gene matches: 8. This CDR3 has 14 residues. CDR3 region: CASSLTGIGYEQYF. In DNA, the CDR3 is TGTGCCAGCAGCCTGACAGGGATTGGCTACGAGCAGTACTTC.

This clonotype was found a few times. The CDR3 loop is CSVELRGQGDRYAYF. The CDR3, as DNA: TGCAGCGTTGAACTTCGAGGTCAGGGCGACAGATACGCGTATTTT. The chain couples TRBV29-1 to TRBJ2-3; possibly TRBD1 for D (5 bases). The germline CDR1 and CDR2 sequences are SQVTM and ANQGSEA. The V end was cut by 2 bases, the J end by 14 bases, with 26 bases between. The CDR3 is 15 amino acids.

The chain joins TRBV7-8 to TRBJ2-3; 11 bases are a match to TRBD2. The V gene's germline CDR1 is SGHVS and CDR2 FQNEAQ. V trimming: 4 bases; J trimming: 5 bases; junction bases outside the gene matches: 11. CDR3 length: 17 amino acids. CDR3 in amino acids: CASSSPSLAGEGDTQYF. CDR3 nucleotides: TGTGCCAGCAGCTCACCTTCACTAGCGGGAGAGGGAGATACGCAGTATTTT.

A few counts support this clonotype. The chain joins TRBV12-3 or TRBV12-4 to TRBJ1-6; D perhaps matches TRBD1 (5 bases). V lost 5 bases, J lost 7 bases, and 15 bases lay in between. There are 15 residues in the CDR3. The CDR3 DNA sequence: TGTGCCAGCAGTGCCCGGCCCCAGGGCAATTCACCCCTCCACTTT. This codes for CASSARPQGNSPLHF.

This clonotype was seen only a few times. This sequence joins TRBV5-1 and TRBJ2-5; D possibly corresponds to TRBD2 (5 bases). Trimming removed 3 bases at V and 5 bases at J, with 17 bases between. The CDR3 is made up of 15 amino acids. The germline V gene has CDR1 SGHRS and CDR2 YFSETQ. CDR3 sequence (DNA): TGCGCCAGCAGCTCAGGAGGCAGTTTCTTGGAGACCCAGTACTTC. Protein: CASSSGGSFLETQYF.

Worth noting for this clonotype: A much larger clone sits a single nucleotide away, making a read error possible. CDR3 in DNA: TGTGCCTGCAGTCCTACCGCAGGGTCTGCCGAGCAGTACTTC. Its protein product is CACSPTAGSAEQYF. The gene calls are TRBV28 and TRBJ2-4; the D gene is possibly TRBD1 (5 bases). The DNA matches TRBJ2-7 better at its end, which makes the J call doubtful. This CDR3 is 14 amino acids long. CDR1 and CDR2 from the germline V gene are MDHEN and SYDVKM.

This chain uses TRBV24-1 with TRBJ2-3, with 8 positions matching TRBD2. The CDR3 is 15 amino acids. The germline CDR1 and CDR2 sequences are KGHDR and SFDVKD. Trimming removed 5 bases from V and 0 bases from J; junction bases left unmatched: 3. The CDR3 region is CATSVPSGSTDTQYF. The CDR3 DNA reads TGTGCCACCAGTGTTCCTAGCGGGAGCACAGATACGCAGTATTTT.

The CDR3 DNA follows: TGTGCCAGCAAGGGCCGGGACACGAACACCGGGGAGCTGTTTTTT. Amino acid sequence: CASKGRDTNTGELFF. The chain uses TRBV2 and TRBJ2-2; the D gene is possibly TRBD1 (6 bases). This CDR3 contains 15 residues. Germline V CDR1 and CDR2: SNHLY, FYNNEI. Deletions cut 7 bases from V and 0 bases from J, with 12 bases between.

For this clonotype: Germline and junction disagree at one end, which may indicate a read error. The V gene is TRBV7-2, the J gene TRBJ2-7, with a possible D match to TRBD1 (5 bases). This CDR3 spans 15 amino acids. CDR1 is SGHTA, CDR2 FQGNSA, per germline. The CDR3 protein is CASSLGRQLSYGQYF. The CDR3 coding sequence is TGTGCCAGCAGCTTAGGCCGACAGCTATCCTACGGGCAGTACTTC.

The rearrangement links TRBV7-9 to TRBJ2-7; D possibly corresponds to TRBD2 (6 bases). Germline CDR1 SEHNR, CDR2 FQNEAQ (reference sequence). V shed 3 bases and J shed 3 bases, with 12 bases lying between them. The CDR3 consists of 14 residues. DNA for the CDR3: TGTGCCAGCAGCTTCGACGGGGGAATCTACGAGCAGTACTTC. Protein product: CASSFDGGIYEQYF. Complete variable domain (other parts from reference TRBV7-9 and TRBJ2-7): DTGVSQNPRHKITKRGQNVTFRCDPISEHNRLYWYRQTLGQGPEFLTYFQNEAQLEKSRLLSDRFSAERPKGSFSTLEIQRTEQGDSAMYLCASSFDGGIYEQYFGPGTRLTVT.